The 27 T cell receptor beta chains below come from one sample, sequenced in a study of T-cell memory formation after mild COVID-19. TCRdb processed the 5' RACE reads anew with MiXCR; each CDR3 protein has one entry. The data contain around 400,000 distinct CDR3 sequences, 20% to 25% of them seen just once; the ten biggest clones take up 8.5% to 9%. The sequencing sample was made of PBMCs or a T cell subset sorted from them (not recorded which). The origin of the receptors is an adult woman who had mild COVID-19 (a few samples of this study predate the infection). Cell type and time point are not known.

The gene calls are TRBV4-3 and TRBJ2-5, with a weak D call TRBD2 (6 bases). The CDR3 is made up of 16 amino acids. CDR1 and CDR2 (germline): LGHNA, YSLEER. V lost 0 bases and J 4 bases, leaving 15 bases between the germline ends. Here the CDR3 DNA reads TGCGCCAGCAGCCAAGATAGAAGTAGGAGGGGAGAGACCCAGTACTTC. Translation: CASSQDRSRRGETQYF.

V and J are TRBV12-3 or TRBV12-4 and TRBJ2-2, with a tentative D call TRBD1 (6 bases). The V and J ends lost 7 bases and 5 bases respectively, with 14 bases between them. The CDR3 sequence is 14 residues long. CDR3 residues: CASNVDSQTGELFF. The CDR3 DNA reads TGTGCCAGCAACGTGGACAGCCAGACCGGGGAGCTGTTTTTT.

This clonotype was seen a few times. The chain is built from TRBV2 and TRBJ2-3; 7 nucleotides agree with TRBD1. The trim removed 3 bases at V and 0 bases at J, leaving 9 bases unmatched. CDR1 and CDR2 (germline): SNHLY, FYNNEI. This CDR3 has 17 amino acids. Here the CDR3 DNA reads TGTGCCAGCAGTGACATCATTCCGGGACAGAGCACAGATACGCAGTATTTT. It translates to CASSDIIPGQSTDTQYF.

This clonotype came up a few times. The V and J genes are TRBV5-1 and TRBJ2-5; D is perhaps TRBD1 or TRBD2 (5 bases each). Germline V gives CDR1 SGHRS, CDR2 YFSETQ. The V gene lost 3 bases and the J gene lost 1 base, with 13 bases spanning the gap. The length of the CDR3 is 15 residues. The CDR3 here is CASSSQGSGQETQYF. CDR3 bases: TGCGCCAGCAGCTCCCAGGGCAGCGGCCAAGAGACCCAGTACTTC. Supplemented by reference TRBV5-1 and TRBJ2-5, the full variable domain reads KAGVTQTPRYLIKTRGQQVTLSCSPISGHRSVSWYQQTPGQGLQFLFEYFSETQRNKGNFPGRFSGRQFSNSRSEMNVSTLELGDSALYLCASSSQGSGQETQYFGPGTRLLVL.

In this sample, this clonotype turned up many times. J is TRBJ2-3 and V is TRBV24-1; TRBD2 matches at 11 bases. V shed 6 bases, J shed 5 bases, and the junction held 9 bases outside the gene matches. The CDR3 spans 16 residues. CDR1 KGHDR and CDR2 SFDVKD come from the germline V gene. In DNA, the CDR3 is TGTGCCACCAGTTCCCCACTAGCGGGAGAATTAGATACGCAGTATTTT. Translating it yields CATSSPLAGELDTQYF.

This clonotype was counted a few times. V usage is TRBV6-2 or TRBV6-3 and J usage is TRBJ2-1; 11 bases are shared with TRBD2. Germline V gene lookup returns CDR1 MNHEY and CDR2 SVGEGT. J lost 7 bases, V lost 10 bases, and 12 bases had no gene match. CDR3 length: 15 amino acids. DNA of the CDR3: TGTGCCACCCGGCCCACTAGCGGGGGTGGGAATGAGCAGTTCTTC. This sequence encodes CATRPTSGGGNEQFF.

The chain employs TRBV20-1 and TRBJ2-3, with TRBD1 matching 7 bases. The CDR3 is 12 amino acids. Germline V gene sequence: CDR1 DFQATT, CDR2 SNEGSKA (reference sequence). The ends lost 0 bases at V and 8 bases at J; junction bases unmatched: 2. The CDR3 DNA follows: TGCAGTGCTAGAGAAGGGGGCCCTACGCAGTATTTT. Protein product: CSAREGGPTQYF.

V and J are TRBV12-3 or TRBV12-4 and TRBJ1-4; D gene ambiguous. This CDR3 has 15 residues. V lost 5 bases to trimming and J lost 4 bases, with 14 bases between them. In DNA form, the CDR3 reads TGTGCCAGCAGTATGATGGCATACATTAATGAAAAACTGTTTTTT. As protein: CASSMMAYINEKLFF.

This rearrangement joins TRBV5-1 to TRBJ1-1; D not certain. V lost 2 bases to trimming and J lost 5 bases, with 16 bases between them. There are 15 residues in the CDR3. In germline, CDR1 is SGHRS, CDR2 YFSETQ. The CDR3 bases are TGCGCCAGCAGCTTCTGGAGTGTGTCGGGGACTGAAGCTTTCTTT. Translation gives CASSFWSVSGTEAFF.

The chain employs TRBV20-1 and TRBJ2-7; 7 bases fit TRBD1. V lost 5 bases and J lost 2; bases outside the gene matches: 9. Germline V CDR1 and CDR2: DFQATT, SNEGSKA (reference sequence). This CDR3 has 14 amino acids. The CDR3 DNA sequence: TGCAGTGCTGGCCGGGACAGTTTTCCCTACGAGCAGTACTTC. Translating it yields CSAGRDSFPYEQYF.

The chain is built from TRBV6-5 and TRBJ2-3; a weak D match, TRBD2 (6 bases). Germline CDR1 and CDR2: MNHEY and SVGAGI. Trimming removed 6 bases from V and 6 bases from J, with 7 bases in between. The length of the CDR3 is 11 residues. Written as DNA, the CDR3 is TGTGCCAGCAGGCGGGGTGATACGCAGTATTTT. Residues: CASRRGDTQYF.

This clonotype was counted a few times. The V and J genes are TRBV5-1 and TRBJ2-3, with 7 bases identical to TRBD2. V shed 0 bases, J shed 3 bases, and the junction held 7 bases outside the gene matches. Germline loops: CDR1 SGHRS, CDR2 YFSETQ. CDR3 length: 16 residues. The CDR3 DNA follows: TGCGCCAGCAGCTTGGATGACTGGGAGGGAACAGATACGCAGTATTTT. Translating it yields CASSLDDWEGTDTQYF.

CDR3 sequence reads: CASSLVYYRVSGNEQFF. CDR3 DNA: TGTGCCAGCAGCCTCGTCTACTACAGGGTCTCGGGCAATGAGCAGTTCTTC. This rearrangement joins TRBV6-4 to TRBJ2-1; weak D call: TRBD1 (6 bases). Between the trimmed V and J ends, which lost 6 bases and 6 bases, there was a span of 24 bases. The CDR3 runs 17 residues. Germline lookup yields CDR1 MRHNA and CDR2 SNTAGT.

This clonotype appeared a few times. The V call is TRBV9, the J call TRBJ1-2, with D maybe TRBD1 (6 bases). V gave up 2 bases and J gave up 5 bases, with 10 bases separating them. Germline assignment: CDR1 SGDLS and CDR2 YYNGEE. The CDR3 is made up of 13 amino acids. The chain's CDR3 is CASSVTGEYGYTF. The CDR3 nucleotides are TGTGCCAGCAGCGTGACAGGAGAGTATGGCTACACCTTC.

The chain couples TRBV30 to TRBJ1-4; D uncertain. The CDR3 totals 14 residues. The germline V gene has CDR1 GTSNPN and CDR2 SVGIG (reference sequence). V dropped 0 bases and J dropped 5 bases, with 10 bases sitting between them. The CDR3 bases are TGTGCCTGGAGTGTCGTGGCAGTAAATGAAAAACTGTTTTTT. As protein: CAWSVVAVNEKLFF.

This clonotype was seen more than once but under ten times. The chain combines TRBV6-4 with TRBJ2-1, with TRBD2 matching over 11 bases. The CDR3 contains 16 residues. Trimming cost V 5 bases and J 2 bases; bases outside gene matches: 5. Germline values: CDR1 MRHNA, CDR2 SNTAGT. The CDR3 nucleotides read TGTGCCAGCAGTATTCTAGCGGGAGGTACCTACAATGAGCAGTTCTTC. It specifies CASSILAGGTYNEQFF.

The chain has TRBV11-2 and TRBJ2-4; weak D call: TRBD1 (5 bases). The V and J ends lost 0 bases and 6 bases respectively, with 9 bases between them. This CDR3 is 14 amino acids long. From germline, CDR1 is SGHAT and CDR2 FQNNGV. CDR3 region: CASSLEAGLNIQYF. The CDR3 DNA reads as TGTGCCAGCAGCTTAGAGGCAGGGTTAAACATTCAGTACTTC.

The chain has TRBV19 and TRBJ1-5; the match to TRBD1 covers 9 bases. The germline gives CDR1 LNHDA, CDR2 SQIVND (reference sequence). This CDR3 comprises 15 residues. V lost 5 bases to trimming and J lost 4 bases; unmatched junction nucleotides: 6. The CDR3 bases are TGTGCCAGTAGTGTGGACAGGGGCAAGAATCAGCCCCAGCATTTT. Encoded protein: CASSVDRGKNQPQHF.

This clonotype was seen more than once but under ten times. The rearrangement joins TRBV5-1 to TRBJ2-2; D is ambiguous. The CDR3 contains 16 residues. The V gene's germline CDR1 is SGHRS and CDR2 YFSETQ. Trimming took 2 bases from V and 0 from J, leaving 11 bases between them. CDR3 coding DNA: TGCGCCAGCAGCTTTGATTCGGCCGCGAACACCGGGGAGCTGTTTTTT. Translation gives CASSFDSAANTGELFF.

This clonotype was detected ten times or more. The chain uses TRBV6-2 or TRBV6-3 and TRBJ2-2; D is unclear. The CDR3 extends over 11 amino acids. Germline assignment: CDR1 MNHEY and CDR2 SVGEGT. Trimming cost V 2 bases and J 6 bases, with 1 base left between them. Written as DNA, the CDR3 is TGTGCCAGCAGTTACCCCGGGGAGCTGTTTTTT. This translates into CASSYPGELFF.

The rearrangement joins TRBV10-3 to TRBJ2-1; TRBD2 agrees at 7 bases. V shed 6 bases, J shed 0 bases, and the junction held 8 bases outside the gene matches. Germline CDR1 reads ENHRY; CDR2 reads SYGVKD. This CDR3 has 16 residues. The CDR3 region is CAISGTTLSSYNEQFF. In DNA, the CDR3 is TGTGCCATCAGCGGGACTACATTAAGCTCCTACAATGAGCAGTTCTTC.

This chain joins TRBV18 and TRBJ2-1, with a possible D match to TRBD1 (6 bases). The CDR3 runs to 18 residues. Between the trimmed V and J ends, which lost 0 bases and 4 bases, there was a span of 19 bases. Germline V lookup: CDR1 KGHSH, CDR2 LQKENI. CDR3 nucleotides: TGTGCCAGCTCACCACCCTCCCCGTCCAGGGGTCCGTACAATGAGCAGTTCTTC. This encodes CASSPPSPSRGPYNEQFF.

Only a few counts were recorded for this clonotype. The chain employs TRBV18 and TRBJ2-7, with 7 nucleotides matching TRBD1. Germline V gene lookup returns CDR1 KGHSH and CDR2 LQKENI. The CDR3 loop spans 13 amino acids. The junction had 2 bases not matched to a gene; V was cut back by 2 bases and J by 4 bases. CDR3 in amino acids: CASSPTTGYEQYF. Here the CDR3 DNA reads TGTGCCAGCTCACCAACGACAGGGTACGAGCAGTACTTC. The full variable domain, rest sourced from reference TRBV18 and TRBJ2-7, is NAGVMQNPRHLVRRRGQEARLRCSPMKGHSHVYWYRQLPEEGLKFMVYLQKENIIDESGMPKERFSAEFPKEGPSILRIQQVVRGDSAAYFCASSPTTGYEQYFGPGTRLTVT.

This clonotype was observed many times. The rearrangement links TRBV5-1 to TRBJ2-1; D tentatively reads TRBD1 or TRBD2 (5 bases each). V was clipped by 1 base and J by 4 bases, with 15 bases between them. The CDR3 is 16 residues long. CDR1 SGHRS and CDR2 YFSETQ come from the germline V gene. CDR3 in amino acids: CASSLSPGRSYNEQFF. The CDR3 region has the DNA TGCGCCAGCAGCTTGTCACCGGGGCGCTCTTACAATGAGCAGTTCTTC. Drawing the rest from reference TRBV5-1 and TRBJ2-1, the complete variable domain is KAGVTQTPRYLIKTRGQQVTLSCSPISGHRSVSWYQQTPGQGLQFLFEYFSETQRNKGNFPGRFSGRQFSNSRSEMNVSTLELGDSALYLCASSLSPGRSYNEQFFGPGTRLTVL.

Ten or more counts support this clonotype. The chain joins TRBV7-6 to TRBJ2-3; TRBD2 matches 8 bases. In germline, CDR1 is SGHVS, CDR2 FNYEAQ. V gave up 7 bases and J gave up 3 bases; unmatched junction bases: 12. The CDR3 has 16 amino acids. The CDR3 protein is CASIHRTSSVTDTQYF. The CDR3 nucleotides read TGTGCCAGCATTCATAGGACTAGCAGTGTGACAGATACGCAGTATTTT.

The rearrangement links TRBV29-1 to TRBJ2-1, with TRBD1 matching 8 bases. CDR3 length: 13 amino acids. Germline V gene sequence: CDR1 SQVTM, CDR2 ANQGSEA. V shed 4 bases, J shed 4 bases, and the junction held 3 bases outside the gene matches. DNA for the CDR3: TGCAGCGTTGCAGGGGGCAGGTACAATGAGCAGTTCTTC. It codes for CSVAGGRYNEQFF.

The rearrangement uses TRBV15 and TRBJ1-6, with TRBD1 matching over 7 bases. The CDR3 is 14 residues long. The trim removed 8 bases at V and 7 bases at J, leaving 8 bases unmatched. CDR1 and CDR2 (germline): LNHNV, YYDKDF (reference sequence). CDR3 bases: TGTGCCACCCGAGAACGGGACAGAAATTCACCCCTCCACTTT. Amino acid sequence: CATRERDRNSPLHF.